Given below is one TCR beta chain in context. Antigen unknown. The germline gives CDR1 SQVTM, CDR2 ANQGSEA. Trimming cost V 8 bases and J 0 bases, with 10 bases left between them. The CDR3 consists of 13 residues. TCRdb redid the calling of the RT-PCR reads with MiXCR, one entry per CDR3 protein. The table lists roughly 500,000 distinct CDR3 sequences, under 30% of them singletons. These data come from a study of response to subunit inactivated influenza vaccine. Study conclusions and caveats: Seasonal influenza vaccination, on each occasion, was suggested by the authors to recruit few new T cells.

The data were also submitted as part of a second study, on T cells expressing NK-cell markers. This second report adds: Beta-chain TCR cDNA was generated via 5'RACE template switching with UMIs. Beta-chain profiling covered CD3+CD56+NKG2C+, CD3+CD56+NKG2C- and CD3+CD56-NKG2C+ sorted subsets. The authors applied an anti-gamma-delta TCR antibody in several experiments, and it restricted sorting to alpha-beta TCR T cells. The CD3+CD56-NKG2C+ fraction of several donors was likewise dominated by these clonotypes.

This sequence was found in a man aged 50 to 60 who received an inactivated influenza vaccine. Sequencing was performed on CD4+ T cells sorted from PBMCs, taken roughly 12 days after vaccination. This rearrangement joins TRBV29-1 to TRBJ2-2; D is uncertain. Here the CDR3 reads CSSKAANTGELFF. CDR3 sequence (DNA): TGCAGCTCGAAGGCCGCGAACACCGGGGAGCTGTTTTTT.